These T cell receptor beta chains were read from a single sample in a study of blood T cell repertoires in COVID-19. Some clones are missing from TCRdb's copy, which holds only in-frame ones; the method was immunoSEQ multiplex PCR. The sample records 250,000 to 400,000 clones, approximately 90% being singletons. Source material: peripheral blood. The receptors stem from a woman in her twenties or thirties with COVID-19, enrolled during active disease. Both conserved end residues are part of each CDR3. Fields, in order: J gene, V gene, D gene, clone size, CDR3 DNA, CDR3 protein. A D gene is named only where the DNA matches it firmly. Clone size appears in some rows only: once, few, many, or a class for an expanded clone.

j_call: TRBJ2-2
v_call: TRBV11-2
d_call: NA
clone_size: NA
cdr3_nt: TGTGCCAGCAGCTTGATAGTCGGCCGGGCCGGGGAGCTGTTTTTT
cdr3_aa: CASSLIVGRAGELFF

j_call: TRBJ2-1
v_call: TRBV14
d_call: TRBD2
clone_size: NA
cdr3_nt: TGTGCCAGCAGCCAGCTGATAGCGGGGGGCTACAATGAGCAGTTCTTC
cdr3_aa: CASSQLIAGGYNEQFF

j_call: TRBJ1-1
v_call: TRBV7-9
d_call: NA
clone_size: NA
cdr3_nt: TGTGCCAGCAGCTTACAGGATAGCACTGAAGCTTTCTTT
cdr3_aa: CASSLQDSTEAFF

j_call: TRBJ1-2
v_call: TRBV7-9
d_call: TRBD1
clone_size: NA
cdr3_nt: TGTGCCAGCAGCTCGGGGACAGGGTTCGGGAATGGCTACACCTTC
cdr3_aa: CASSSGTGFGNGYTF

j_call: TRBJ1-2
v_call: TRBV5-1
d_call: NA
clone_size: NA
cdr3_nt: TGCGCCAGCAGCTTGGGCGGCTATGGCTACACCTTC
cdr3_aa: CASSLGGYGYTF

j_call: TRBJ2-1
v_call: TRBV7-9
d_call: TRBD2
clone_size: once
cdr3_nt: TGTGCCAGCAGGCTCGGGACTAGGGATGAGCAGTTCTTC
cdr3_aa: CASRLGTRDEQFF

j_call: TRBJ1-1
v_call: TRBV27
d_call: NA
clone_size: NA
cdr3_nt: TGTGCCAGCAGTTTCTCCGAGCACACTGAAGCTTTCTTT
cdr3_aa: CASSFSEHTEAFF

j_call: TRBJ1-2
v_call: TRBV6-2/TRBV6-3
d_call: TRBD1
clone_size: NA
cdr3_nt: TGTGCCAGCAGTTACTCCCGGGACAGGGTATTGTATGGCTACACCTTC
cdr3_aa: CASSYSRDRVLYGYTF

j_call: TRBJ2-1
v_call: TRBV9
d_call: NA
clone_size: NA
cdr3_nt: TGTGCCAGCAGCGTAGCAAGGGGCTACAATGAGCAGTTCTTC
cdr3_aa: CASSVARGYNEQFF

j_call: TRBJ1-2
v_call: TRBV10-3
d_call: TRBD1
clone_size: NA
cdr3_nt: TGTGCCATCAGTGATAGGACAGGGTACGGCTACACCTTC
cdr3_aa: CAISDRTGYGYTF

j_call: TRBJ1-3
v_call: TRBV6-2/TRBV6-3
d_call: NA
clone_size: NA
cdr3_nt: TGTGCCAGCAGTACAGGACAGCCCTCCTACTCGGGAAACACCATATATTTT
cdr3_aa: CASSTGQPSYSGNTIYF

j_call: TRBJ2-3
v_call: TRBV10-3
d_call: TRBD2
clone_size: NA
cdr3_nt: TGTGCCATCAGCCCCCCGGGGGCGGGGGGCTCAGATACGCAGTATTTT
cdr3_aa: CAISPPGAGGSDTQYF

j_call: TRBJ1-1
v_call: TRBV7-2
d_call: TRBD1
clone_size: NA
cdr3_nt: TGTGCCAGCAGCTCCGGGACAGGGTTCACTGAAGCTTTCTTT
cdr3_aa: CASSSGTGFTEAFF

j_call: TRBJ2-3
v_call: TRBV5-1
d_call: NA
clone_size: NA
cdr3_nt: TGCGCCAGCAGCTTGGGGCAGAATACGCAGTATTTT
cdr3_aa: CASSLGQNTQYF

j_call: TRBJ2-1
v_call: TRBV5-4
d_call: NA
clone_size: NA
cdr3_nt: TGTGCCAGCAATCTAACAAGGAGAAAGGGGTGGGAATGGCAGTTCTTC
cdr3_aa: CASNLTRRKGWEWQFF

j_call: TRBJ1-2
v_call: TRBV18
d_call: NA
clone_size: once
cdr3_nt: TGTGCCAGCTCATTCTTTTTGGAGTCTTCTAACTATGGCTACACCTTC
cdr3_aa: CASSFFLESSNYGYTF

j_call: TRBJ2-5
v_call: TRBV19
d_call: TRBD1
clone_size: NA
cdr3_nt: TGTGCCAGTAGTAAGGACAGGGTGCAGACCCAGTACTTC
cdr3_aa: CASSKDRVQTQYF

j_call: TRBJ2-5
v_call: TRBV5-4
d_call: TRBD2
clone_size: NA
cdr3_nt: TGTGCCAGCAGCTTCGGCGGGGGGGCCTTGGAGACCCAGTACTTC
cdr3_aa: CASSFGGGALETQYF

j_call: TRBJ2-5
v_call: TRBV24-1
d_call: NA
clone_size: few
cdr3_nt: TGTGCCACCAGTGAACCTGGACCGGGGGAGACCCAGTACTTC
cdr3_aa: CATSEPGPGETQYF

j_call: TRBJ1-1
v_call: TRBV15
d_call: NA
clone_size: NA
cdr3_nt: TGTGCCACCAGCAGAGATCCGGGTATCACTGAAGCTTTCTTT
cdr3_aa: CATSRDPGITEAFF

j_call: TRBJ2-2
v_call: TRBV18
d_call: TRBD2
clone_size: NA
cdr3_nt: TGTGCCAGCTCACCACCAGCGGGGGGCCGGGGCACCGGGGAGCTGTTTTTT
cdr3_aa: CASSPPAGGRGTGELFF

j_call: TRBJ1-1
v_call: TRBV7-9
d_call: NA
clone_size: NA
cdr3_nt: TGTGCCAGCAGACCGACAGGGAACACTGAAGCTTTCTTT
cdr3_aa: CASRPTGNTEAFF

j_call: TRBJ2-7
v_call: TRBV4-1
d_call: TRBD2
clone_size: NA
cdr3_nt: TGCGCCAGCAGCCACCCCGGGGCTAGCGGGGGGCCCGAGCAGTACTTC
cdr3_aa: CASSHPGASGGPEQYF

j_call: TRBJ1-2
v_call: TRBV30
d_call: NA
clone_size: NA
cdr3_nt: TGTGCCTGGAGTCCGGGGTCCTATGGCTACACCTTC
cdr3_aa: CAWSPGSYGYTF

j_call: TRBJ2-5
v_call: TRBV2
d_call: TRBD2
clone_size: NA
cdr3_nt: TGTGCCAGCAACCGAGTCGGGGGGGGCAGGGAGACCCAGTACTTC
cdr3_aa: CASNRVGGGRETQYF

j_call: TRBJ1-4
v_call: TRBV6-1
d_call: NA
clone_size: NA
cdr3_nt: TGTGCCAGCAGTGACGTCGGGTTGGAAGAAAAACTGTTTTTT
cdr3_aa: CASSDVGLEEKLFF

j_call: TRBJ1-2
v_call: TRBV7-9
d_call: TRBD1
clone_size: NA
cdr3_nt: TGTGCCAGCAGCCAGCCGGGACAGGGCATTGGCTACACCTTC
cdr3_aa: CASSQPGQGIGYTF

j_call: TRBJ1-6
v_call: TRBV3-1/TRBV3-2
d_call: TRBD1
clone_size: NA
cdr3_nt: TGTGCCAGCAGCCGGACAGGGGCACCCCTCCACTTT
cdr3_aa: CASSRTGAPLHF

j_call: TRBJ2-3
v_call: TRBV14
d_call: NA
clone_size: NA
cdr3_nt: TGTGCCAGCAGCCGACAGACAGCAGTAAAAGATACGCAGTATTTT
cdr3_aa: CASSRQTAVKDTQYF